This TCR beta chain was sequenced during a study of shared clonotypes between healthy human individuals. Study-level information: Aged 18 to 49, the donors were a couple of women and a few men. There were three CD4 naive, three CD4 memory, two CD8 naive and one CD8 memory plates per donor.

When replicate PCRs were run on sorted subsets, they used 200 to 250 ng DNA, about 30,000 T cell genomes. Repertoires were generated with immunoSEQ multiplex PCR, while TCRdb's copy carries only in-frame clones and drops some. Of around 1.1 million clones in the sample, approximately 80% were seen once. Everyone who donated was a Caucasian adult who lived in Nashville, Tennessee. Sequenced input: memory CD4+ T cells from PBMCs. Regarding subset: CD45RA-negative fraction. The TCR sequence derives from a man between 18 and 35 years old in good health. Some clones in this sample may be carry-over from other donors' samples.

CDR3 protein: CAISEDREVQHF. Written as DNA, the CDR3 is TGTGCCATCAGTGAGGACAGGGAAGTTCAGCATTTT. The rearrangement uses TRBV10-3 and TRBJ1-5; 7 bases agree with TRBD1. This CDR3 is built from 12 residues. The ends lost 2 bases at V and 13 bases at J; junction bases unmatched: 5. The germline gives CDR1 ENHRY, CDR2 SYGVKD.